Presented here are 8 T cell receptor beta chains from one specimen sequenced in a study of early T cells in non-severe SARS-CoV-2 infection. In TCRdb, the 5' RACE reads were re-called with MiXCR into one record per CDR3 protein. Of roughly 68,000 distinct CDR3 sequences in the sample, over 4% were seen once. The sequenced sample was whole blood. Source of these receptors: an adult who was a healthcare worker with PCR-confirmed SARS-CoV-2 infection or an uninfected control (not recorded which).

This clonotype was seen many times. The rearrangement joins TRBV7-8 to TRBJ1-2, with a tentative D call TRBD1 (5 bases). The CDR3 totals 14 residues. Germline CDR1 and CDR2: SGHVS and FQNEAQ. Deletions cut 4 bases from V and 3 bases from J, with 12 bases between. CDR3 protein: CASSSEGLDYGYTF. In DNA form, the CDR3 reads TGTGCCAGCAGCTCCGAGGGGTTGGACTATGGCTACACCTTC.

Points on this clonotype: Since a much larger clone is just one base distant, this may be a read error. The chain couples TRBV5-1 to TRBJ1-1, with no clear D. V was cut by 6 bases and J by 6 bases, with 15 bases left in between. Germline V lookup: CDR1 SGHRS, CDR2 YFSETQ. This CDR3 comprises 13 residues. Here the CDR3 DNA reads TGCGCCAGCACGTCGAGCTTTGGCCCTGAAGCTTTCTTT. It codes for CASTSSFGPEAFF.

As regards this clonotype: Given a much more abundant clone one base away, this may be a read error. This CDR3 fails to terminate in the conserved phenylalanine or tryptophan, so it likely reflects a read error. The V and J genes are TRBV18 and TRBJ2-7; D is ambiguous. V gave up 4 bases and J gave up 4 bases, with 23 bases separating them. Germline CDR1 KGHSH, CDR2 LQKENI. The CDR3 runs to 17 residues. The CDR3 DNA reads as TGTGCCAGCTCACTCGGGTCCCCAGGCCCCCTGGAATACGAGCAGTACTAC. Encoded protein: CASSLGSPGPLEYEQYY.

This clonotype came up many times. The J gene is TRBJ1-3, the V gene TRBV19; D call uncertain. Trimming took off 3 bases at V and 0 bases at J, with 15 bases between the two ends. Germline values: CDR1 LNHDA, CDR2 SQIVND (reference sequence). This CDR3 spans 17 amino acids. The CDR3 nucleotides are TGTGCCAGTAGTATCGAGGCTGACCTGAGCTCTGGAAACACCATATATTTT. This encodes CASSIEADLSSGNTIYF.

CDR3 DNA sequence: TGTGCCAGCAGCTCCCGGACCGGAGCTAACTATGGCTACACCTTC. Protein product: CASSSRTGANYGYTF. This chain joins TRBV3-1 and TRBJ1-2; no reliable D call. The germline V and J ends were trimmed by 5 bases and 0 bases, with 13 bases remaining between them. The CDR3 extends over 15 amino acids. The germline V gene has CDR1 LGHDT and CDR2 YNNKEL (reference sequence).

The V and J genes are TRBV20-1 and TRBJ2-2; no reliable D call. In germline, CDR1 is DFQATT, CDR2 SNEGSKA (reference sequence). The CDR3 is 13 residues long. The CDR3 sequence: CRDFLANTGELFF. For the CDR3, the DNA is TGCAGGGATTTTTTAGCGAACACCGGGGAGCTGTTTTTT.

The sample holds many counts of this clonotype. This sequence joins TRBV5-6 and TRBJ1-4; maybe TRBD1 (6 bases). Germline-derived CDR1 and CDR2 are SGHDT and YYEEEE. Trimming took 4 bases from V and 5 from J, leaving 12 bases between them. CDR3 length: 14 amino acids. In DNA form, the CDR3 reads TGTGCCAGCAGCCGACAGGCCTCGAATGAAAAACTGTTTTTT. Its protein product is CASSRQASNEKLFF.

This clonotype was recorded a few times. A junction boundary mismatches the germline segment, possibly from a read error. The chain couples TRBV18 to TRBJ1-2, with TRBD1 matching over 8 bases. Germline V gives CDR1 KGHSH, CDR2 LQKENI. CDR3 length: 12 amino acids. This chain's CDR3 is CASSPGQGPSHF. CDR3 bases: TGTGCCAGCTCACCAGGACAGGGACCCAGTCACTTC.